A single sample gave rise to the 12 T cell receptor beta chains below, sequenced in a study of blood T cell repertoires in COVID-19. Clones were sequenced by immunoSEQ multiplex PCR, and TCRdb holds only the in-frame ones, with some missing. The sample shows 200,000 to 250,000 clones, around 90% of them seen only once. Sequenced material: peripheral blood. These receptors were collected from a man aged 55 to 70 who had recovered from COVID-19.

This rearrangement joins TRBV3-1 (or the pseudogene TRBV3-2) to TRBJ2-1, with 7 bases fitting TRBD2. V shed 5 bases, J shed 7 bases, and the junction held 5 bases outside the gene matches. Germline CDR1 LGHDT, CDR2 YNNKEL (reference sequence). The CDR3 has 13 residues. CDR3 DNA: TGTGCCAGCAGCAAGGCGGGAGCAAATGAGCAGTTCTTC. Translating gives CASSKAGANEQFF.

In this sample, this clone turned up once. The rearrangement joins TRBV11-3 to TRBJ2-2; D may be TRBD2 (6 bases). Trimming took 5 bases from V and 5 from J, leaving 18 bases between them. Germline CDR1 and CDR2: SGHNT and YENEEA. This CDR3 comprises 16 residues. CDR3 protein: CASSQGRGTETGELFF. The CDR3 DNA reads TGTGCCAGCAGCCAAGGACGGGGGACGGAAACCGGGGAGCTGTTTTTT.

V gene TRBV6-6 combines with J gene TRBJ2-1, with a weak D call TRBD2 (6 bases). Trimming took off 2 bases at V and 2 bases at J, with 10 bases between the two ends. This CDR3 is 15 amino acids long. Germline CDR1 reads MNHNY; CDR2 reads SVGAGI (reference sequence). The DNA for the CDR3 is TGTGCCAGCAGTTACCTCGGGAGTACCTACAATGAGCAGTTCTTC. This translates into CASSYLGSTYNEQFF.

This rearrangement joins TRBV4-1 to TRBJ2-6; D is unclear. Looked up from germline, CDR1 is MGHRA and CDR2 is YSYEKL. Trimming pared 0 bases from V and 0 bases from J, leaving 9 bases between. The CDR3 covers 17 residues. The CDR3: CASSQEKLFSGANVLTF. CDR3 in DNA: TGCGCCAGCAGCCAAGAAAAGCTTTTCTCTGGGGCCAACGTCCTGACTTTC.

The chain employs TRBV9 and TRBJ2-3, with 9 positions matching TRBD2. V dropped 0 bases and J dropped 0; count of bases not matched to a gene: 8. CDR1 and CDR2 from the germline V gene are SGDLS and YYNGEE. CDR3 size: 18 residues. This CDR3 reads CASSVVLAGQTSTDTQYF. The DNA for the CDR3 is TGTGCCAGCAGCGTAGTACTAGCGGGCCAAACTAGCACAGATACGCAGTATTTT.

The CDR3: CASSPRTSGGTDTQYF. The CDR3 region has the DNA TGTGCCAGCAGCCCCCGGACTAGCGGGGGCACAGATACGCAGTATTTT. The chain carries TRBV7-6 and TRBJ2-3; 12 positions agree with TRBD2. The CDR3 has 16 residues. After removal of 5 bases from V and 1 base from J, the junction contained 4 bases not matched to a gene. Per the germline V gene, CDR1 is SGHVS and CDR2 is FNYEAQ.

This rearrangement joins TRBV3-1 (or the pseudogene TRBV3-2) to TRBJ1-1; no reliable D call. This CDR3 contains 13 residues. CDR1 and CDR2 (germline): LGHDT, YNNKEL (reference sequence). V lost 1 base, J lost 7 bases, and 10 bases lay in between. Here the CDR3 reads CASSQVGVNEAFF. CDR3 sequence (DNA): TGTGCCAGCAGCCAAGTCGGGGTAAATGAAGCTTTCTTT.

The rearrangement joins TRBV12-3 or TRBV12-4 to TRBJ1-1, with 7 bases fitting TRBD1. CDR3 length: 13 residues. The V and J ends lost 5 bases and 5 bases, in that order; junction bases with no gene match: 5. CDR3 in DNA: TGTGCCAGCAGTCTACAGGGGAGGACTGAAGCTTTCTTT. Its protein product is CASSLQGRTEAFF.

This chain uses TRBV2 with TRBJ2-3, with D perhaps matching TRBD2 (5 bases). The CDR3 covers 14 residues. CDR1 and CDR2 from the germline V gene are SNHLY and FYNNEI. Trimming pared 4 bases from V and 0 bases from J, leaving 8 bases between. The CDR3 is CASSGRTSTDTQYF. The CDR3 DNA is TGTGCCAGCAGTGGACGGACTAGCACAGATACGCAGTATTTT.

This clone was detected once. The chain is built from TRBV27 and TRBJ2-7; TRBD1 matches at 8 bases. This CDR3 spans 15 amino acids. Germline values: CDR1 MNHEY, CDR2 SMNVEV (reference sequence). J was trimmed by 4 bases and V by 5 bases; bases with no gene match: 10. The CDR3: CASSIRRGLGYEQYF. The CDR3 DNA reads as TGTGCCAGCAGTATCCGCAGGGGGCTCGGGTACGAGCAGTACTTC.

The V gene is TRBV12-3 or TRBV12-4, the J gene TRBJ1-1; no reliable D call. This CDR3 spans 11 amino acids. Trimming shortened V by 4 bases and J by 3 bases, and 3 bases separated the two germline ends. In nucleotides, the CDR3 is TGTGCCAGCAGTTACTACACTGAAGCTTTCTTT. Translation gives CASSYYTEAFF.

J is TRBJ1-1 and V is TRBV20-1; possibly TRBD1 for D (5 bases). The CDR3 runs to 14 residues. Germline loops: CDR1 DFQATT, CDR2 SNEGSKA (reference sequence). Trimming took off 3 bases at V and 5 bases at J, with 16 bases between the two ends. CDR3 coding DNA: TGCAGTGCTAGTGGTGACCCCAAGGGGACTGAAGCTTTCTTT. Amino acids: CSASGDPKGTEAFF.